This T cell receptor beta chain was found in a study of T cells after yellow fever vaccination. Study-level results: Although most clonotypes did not, a small share appeared in both CD4 and CD8 compartments. Peak timing came faster in the weaker secondary response, day 5 versus 15.

The trim removed 8 bases at V and 4 bases at J, leaving 15 bases unmatched. This CDR3 region has 16 residues. In germline, CDR1 is DFQATT, CDR2 SNEGSKA (reference sequence). To note about this clonotype: What it binds is unknown.

By 5'RACE template switching, TCR cDNA was produced, with a universal primer site and UMIs added in the process. A single record per CDR3 protein comes from TCRdb applying MiXCR to the 5' RACE reads. Of 200,000 to 300,000 distinct CDR3 sequences listed, 10% to 15% are singletons. Sequencing used CD4+ T cells sorted from PBMCs, obtained 45 days after the yellow fever booster vaccination. The chain employs TRBV20-1 and TRBJ2-1; 9 positions agree with TRBD2. This TCR was sampled from a man aged 25 to 40 who received the YFV17D yellow fever vaccine. The CDR3 region is CSPTSGGSSGYNEQFF. The CDR3 nucleotides are TGCAGTCCGACTAGCGGAGGAAGCTCGGGTTACAATGAGCAGTTCTTC.